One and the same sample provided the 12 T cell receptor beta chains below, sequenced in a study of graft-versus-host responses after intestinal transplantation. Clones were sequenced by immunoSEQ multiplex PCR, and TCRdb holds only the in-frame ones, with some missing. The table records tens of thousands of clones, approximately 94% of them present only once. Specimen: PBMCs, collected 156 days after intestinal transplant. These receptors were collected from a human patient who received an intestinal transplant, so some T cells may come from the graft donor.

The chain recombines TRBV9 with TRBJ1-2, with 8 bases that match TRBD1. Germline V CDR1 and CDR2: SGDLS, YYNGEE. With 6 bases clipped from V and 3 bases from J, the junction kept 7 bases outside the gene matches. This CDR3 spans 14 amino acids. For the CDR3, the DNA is TGTGCCAGCACGCCGGGACAGGAGTACTATGGCTACACCTTC. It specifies CASTPGQEYYGYTF.

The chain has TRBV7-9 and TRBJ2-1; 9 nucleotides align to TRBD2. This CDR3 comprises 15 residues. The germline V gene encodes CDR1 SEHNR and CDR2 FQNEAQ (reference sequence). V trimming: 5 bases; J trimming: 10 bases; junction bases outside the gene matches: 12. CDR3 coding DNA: TGTGCCAGCAGCCCAGAGGGACTAGCTTTGCGCGAGCAGTTCTTC. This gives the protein CASSPEGLALREQFF.

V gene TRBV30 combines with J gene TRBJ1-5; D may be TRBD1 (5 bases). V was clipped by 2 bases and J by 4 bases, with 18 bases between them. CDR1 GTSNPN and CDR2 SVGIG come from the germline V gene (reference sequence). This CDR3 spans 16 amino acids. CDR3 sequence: CAWSSGGGRSNQPQHF. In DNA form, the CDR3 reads TGTGCCTGGAGTAGTGGCGGGGGACGGAGTAATCAGCCCCAGCATTTT.

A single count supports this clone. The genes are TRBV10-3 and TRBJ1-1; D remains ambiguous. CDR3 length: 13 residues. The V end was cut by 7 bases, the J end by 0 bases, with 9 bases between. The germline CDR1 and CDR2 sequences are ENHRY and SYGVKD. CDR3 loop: CAIKEYMNTEAFF. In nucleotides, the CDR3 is TGTGCCATCAAGGAGTACATGAACACTGAAGCTTTCTTT.

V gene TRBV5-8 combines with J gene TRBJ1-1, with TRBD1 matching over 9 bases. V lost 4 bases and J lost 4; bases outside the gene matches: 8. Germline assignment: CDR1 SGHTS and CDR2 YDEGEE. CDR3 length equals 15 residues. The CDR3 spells CASSLQTGGPTEAFF. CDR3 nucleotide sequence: TGTGCCAGCAGCCTACAGACAGGGGGTCCCACTGAAGCTTTCTTT.

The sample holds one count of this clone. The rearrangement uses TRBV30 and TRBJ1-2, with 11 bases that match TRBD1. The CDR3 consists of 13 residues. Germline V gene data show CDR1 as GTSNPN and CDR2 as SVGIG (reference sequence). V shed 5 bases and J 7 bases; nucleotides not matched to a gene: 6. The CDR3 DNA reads TGTGCCTGGGGACAGGGGGCCCGTACTGGCTACACCTTC. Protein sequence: CAWGQGARTGYTF.

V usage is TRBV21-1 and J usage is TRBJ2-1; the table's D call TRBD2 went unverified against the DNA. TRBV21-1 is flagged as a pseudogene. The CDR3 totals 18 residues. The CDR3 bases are TGTGCCAGCAGGCTACTAGCGGGAGGGCCTCGCTCCTACAATGAGCAGTTCTTC. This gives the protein CASRLLAGGPRSYNEQFF.

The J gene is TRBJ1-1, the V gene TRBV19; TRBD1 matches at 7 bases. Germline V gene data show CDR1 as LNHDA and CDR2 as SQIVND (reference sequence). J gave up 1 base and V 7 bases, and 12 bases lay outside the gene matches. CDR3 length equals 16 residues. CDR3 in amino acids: CASTRGDKGANTEAFF. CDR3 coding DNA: TGTGCCAGTACCAGGGGGGACAAGGGGGCGAACACTGAAGCTTTCTTT.

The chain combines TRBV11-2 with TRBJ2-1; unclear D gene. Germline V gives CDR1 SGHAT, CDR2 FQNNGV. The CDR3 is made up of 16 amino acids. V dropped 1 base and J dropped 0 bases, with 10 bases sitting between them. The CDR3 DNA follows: TGTGCCAGCAGCTTAGGGGCTAGAGTCTCCTACAATGAGCAGTTCTTC. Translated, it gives CASSLGARVSYNEQFF.

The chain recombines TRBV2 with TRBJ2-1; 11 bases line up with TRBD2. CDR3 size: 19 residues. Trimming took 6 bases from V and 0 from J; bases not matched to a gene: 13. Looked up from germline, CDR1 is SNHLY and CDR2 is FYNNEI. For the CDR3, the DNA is TGTGCCAGCAGCGTAACGACTAGCGGGACAACCTCCTCCTACAATGAGCAGTTCTTC. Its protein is CASSVTTSGTTSSYNEQFF.

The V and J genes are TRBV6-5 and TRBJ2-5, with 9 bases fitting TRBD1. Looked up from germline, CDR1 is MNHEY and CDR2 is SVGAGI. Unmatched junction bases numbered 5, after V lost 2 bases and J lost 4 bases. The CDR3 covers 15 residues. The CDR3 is CASSYTQGARETQYF. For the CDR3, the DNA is TGTGCCAGCAGTTACACACAGGGGGCTCGAGAGACCCAGTACTTC.

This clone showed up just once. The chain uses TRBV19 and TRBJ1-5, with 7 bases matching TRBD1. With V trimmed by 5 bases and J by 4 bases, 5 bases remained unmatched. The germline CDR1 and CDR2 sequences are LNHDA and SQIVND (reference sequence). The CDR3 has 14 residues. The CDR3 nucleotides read TGTGCCAGTAGTCTCGGGGGACAGAATCAGCCCCAGCATTTT. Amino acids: CASSLGGQNQPQHF.